This TCR beta chain was recorded in a study of T cell clonotyping in hematopoietic cell transplantation. Study-wide findings and caveats: Higher Inverse Simpson Index values in graft donor and pretransplant recipient predicted broader posttransplant TCR diversity. At the given depth, recipient repertoires were over 95% de novo clonotypes. After transplant, recipient diversity fell while pathologically expanded clonotypes grew through day 180.

Between the trimmed V and J ends, which lost 5 bases and 12 bases, there was a span of 19 bases. There are 13 residues in the CDR3. Germline CDR1 and CDR2: SGHTA and FQGTGA. This table comes from immunoSEQ multiplex PCR, and its TCRdb copy is limited to in-frame clones, with some not included. The sample yields fewer than 3,500 clones, over 60% seen once. Notes on this clone: Its specificity is unknown.

Blood collection times were about day -28 and days 30, 100, 180 posttransplant. J is TRBJ1-1 and V is TRBV7-3; TRBD1 might be the D (5 bases). The sample here was peripheral blood mononuclear cells, taken 30 days after allogeneic stem cell transplant. This TCR was sampled from a female patient aged 30-39 years who had an allogeneic stem cell transplant, so T cells may come from the graft donor. Some clones in this sample may be carry-over from other donors' samples. The CDR3 is CASSVGTRGETFF. The CDR3 nucleotides read TGTGCCAGCAGCGTAGGAACTAGGGGAGAAACTTTCTTT.